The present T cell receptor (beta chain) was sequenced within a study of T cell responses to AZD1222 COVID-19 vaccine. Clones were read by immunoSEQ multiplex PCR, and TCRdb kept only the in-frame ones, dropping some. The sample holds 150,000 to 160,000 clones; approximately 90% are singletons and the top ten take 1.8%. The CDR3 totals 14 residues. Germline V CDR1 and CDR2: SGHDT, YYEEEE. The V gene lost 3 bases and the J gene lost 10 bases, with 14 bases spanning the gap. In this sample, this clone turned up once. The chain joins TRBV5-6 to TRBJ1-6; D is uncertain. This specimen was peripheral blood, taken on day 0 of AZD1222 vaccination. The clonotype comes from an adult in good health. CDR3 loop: CASSSAATRSPLHF. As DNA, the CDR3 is TGTGCCAGCAGCTCGGCGGCCACCAGGTCACCCCTCCACTTT.